This TCR beta chain is from a study of T cells in women clearing cervical HPV infection. Sequencing was performed with immunoSEQ multiplex PCR; in TCRdb, only in-frame clones are kept and a portion is missing. This sample's table reports just under 35,000 clones. Material for sequencing was blood buffy coat. This sequence originates from a woman between 18 and 75 years old with a cervical HPV16 infection that either progressed to CIN3+ or cleared (not recorded which).

The sequenced part of the CDR3 DNA is TGTGCCAGCTCACCACTCCCTCGACAAGCACAAGACGCTACTAACTATGGC. It yields the protein CASSPLPRQAQDATNYG. The whole CDR3 protein reads CASSPLPRQAQDATNYGYTF. This chain joins TRBV18 and TRBJ1-2; no clear D. The read finishes 3 residues shy of the CDR3 end, and the germline J gene is used to complete it. CDR1 and CDR2 from the germline V gene are KGHSH and LQKENI. This CDR3 is 20 amino acids long. With 1 base removed from V and 0 bases from J, the gap between germline ends came to 24 bases. The complete variable domain, with remaining parts taken from reference TRBV18 and TRBJ1-2, reads NAGVMQNPRHLVRRRGQEARLRCSPMKGHSHVYWYRQLPEEGLKFMVYLQKENIIDESGMPKERFSAEFPKEGPSILRIQQVVRGDSAAYFCASSPLPRQAQDATNYGYTFGSGTRLTVV.